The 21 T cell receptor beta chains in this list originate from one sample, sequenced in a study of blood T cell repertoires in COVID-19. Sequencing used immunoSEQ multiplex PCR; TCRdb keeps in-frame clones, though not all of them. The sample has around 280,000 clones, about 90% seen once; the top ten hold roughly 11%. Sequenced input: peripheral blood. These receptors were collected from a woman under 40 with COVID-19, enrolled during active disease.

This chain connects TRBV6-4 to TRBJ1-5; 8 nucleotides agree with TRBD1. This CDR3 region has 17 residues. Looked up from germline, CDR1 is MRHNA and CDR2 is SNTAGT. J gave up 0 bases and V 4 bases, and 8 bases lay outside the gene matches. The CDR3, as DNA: TGTGCCAGCAGTGGAGACAGGGGAAGGCCTAGCAATCAGCCCCAGCATTTT. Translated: CASSGDRGRPSNQPQHF.

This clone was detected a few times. In nucleotides, the CDR3 is TGTGCCAGCAGCTTGGACACTTTGCATCAGCCCCAGCATTTT. The encoded protein is CASSLDTLHQPQHF. The chain employs TRBV7-9 and TRBJ1-5; D might be TRBD1 (5 bases). Trimming took 3 bases from V and 5 from J, leaving 11 bases between them. CDR3 length: 14 residues. In germline, CDR1 is SEHNR, CDR2 FQNEAQ (reference sequence).

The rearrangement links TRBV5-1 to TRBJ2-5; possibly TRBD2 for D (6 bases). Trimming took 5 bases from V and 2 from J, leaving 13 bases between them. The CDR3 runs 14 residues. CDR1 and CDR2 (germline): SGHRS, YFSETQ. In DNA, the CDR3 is TGCGCCAGCAGGTGGGAGGCACAGCAAGAGACCCAGTACTTC. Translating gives CASRWEAQQETQYF.

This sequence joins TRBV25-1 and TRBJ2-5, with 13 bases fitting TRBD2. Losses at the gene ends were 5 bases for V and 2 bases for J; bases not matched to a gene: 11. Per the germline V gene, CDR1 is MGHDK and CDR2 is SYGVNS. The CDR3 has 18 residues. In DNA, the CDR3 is TGTGCCAGCAGTTGGTCAGTAGTGGGACTAGCGGGACAAGAGACCCAGTACTTC. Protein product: CASSWSVVGLAGQETQYF.

The CDR3 DNA is TGTGCCAGTAGTGGCCTCTACGAGCAGTACTTC. This codes for CASSGLYEQYF. J is TRBJ2-7 and V is TRBV19; unclear D gene. This CDR3 comprises 11 residues. Trimming left V 5 bases short and J 3 bases short, with 5 bases between. CDR1 and CDR2 from the germline V gene are LNHDA and SQIVND (reference sequence).

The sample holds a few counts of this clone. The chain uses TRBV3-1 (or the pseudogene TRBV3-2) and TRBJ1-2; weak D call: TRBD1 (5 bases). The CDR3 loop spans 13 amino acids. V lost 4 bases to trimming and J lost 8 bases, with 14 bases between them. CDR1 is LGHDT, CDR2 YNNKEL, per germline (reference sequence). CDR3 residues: CASSRGEIEGYTF. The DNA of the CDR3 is TGTGCCAGCAGCCGGGGGGAAATAGAGGGCTACACCTTC.

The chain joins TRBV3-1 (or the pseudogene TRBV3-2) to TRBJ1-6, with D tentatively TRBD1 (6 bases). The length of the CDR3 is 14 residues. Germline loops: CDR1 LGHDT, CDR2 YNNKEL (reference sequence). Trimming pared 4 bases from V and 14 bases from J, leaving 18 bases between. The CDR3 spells CASSPGEGMGTLHF. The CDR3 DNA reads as TGTGCCAGCAGCCCAGGGGAAGGGATGGGAACCCTCCACTTT.

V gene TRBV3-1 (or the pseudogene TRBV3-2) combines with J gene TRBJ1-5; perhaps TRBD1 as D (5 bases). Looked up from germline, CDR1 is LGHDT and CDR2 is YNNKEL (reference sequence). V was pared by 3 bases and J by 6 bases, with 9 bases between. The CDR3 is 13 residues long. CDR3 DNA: TGTGCCAGCAGCCACCAGGGCCGTCAGCCCCAGCATTTT. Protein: CASSHQGRQPQHF.

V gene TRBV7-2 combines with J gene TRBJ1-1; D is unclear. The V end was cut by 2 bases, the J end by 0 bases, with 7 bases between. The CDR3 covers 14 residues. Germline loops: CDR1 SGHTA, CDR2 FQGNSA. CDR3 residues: CASSLHGMNTEAFF. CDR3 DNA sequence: TGTGCCAGCAGCTTACACGGGATGAACACTGAAGCTTTCTTT. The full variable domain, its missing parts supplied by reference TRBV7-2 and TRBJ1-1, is GAGVSQSPSNKVTEKGKDVELRCDPISGHTALYWYRQSLGQGLEFLIYFQGNSAPDKSGLPSDRFSAERTGGSVSTLTIQRTQQEDSAVYLCASSLHGMNTEAFFGQGTRLTVV.

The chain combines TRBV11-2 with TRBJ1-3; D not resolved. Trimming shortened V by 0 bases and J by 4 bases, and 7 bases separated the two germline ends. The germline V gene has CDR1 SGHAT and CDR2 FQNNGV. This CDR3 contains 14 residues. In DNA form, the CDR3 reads TGTGCCAGCAGCTTAGAACGGGGAGGAAACACCATATATTTT. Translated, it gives CASSLERGGNTIYF.

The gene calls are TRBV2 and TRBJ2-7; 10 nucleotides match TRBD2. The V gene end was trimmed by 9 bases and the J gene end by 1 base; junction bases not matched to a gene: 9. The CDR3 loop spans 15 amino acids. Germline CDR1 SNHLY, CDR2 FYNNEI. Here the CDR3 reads CARRPFSGGSYEQYF. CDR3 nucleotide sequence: TGTGCCAGACGCCCCTTTAGCGGGGGGTCCTACGAGCAGTACTTC.

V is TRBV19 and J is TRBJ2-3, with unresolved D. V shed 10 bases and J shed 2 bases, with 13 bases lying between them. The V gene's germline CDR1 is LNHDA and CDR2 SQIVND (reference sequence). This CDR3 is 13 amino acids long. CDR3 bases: TGTGCCACCCGACAACCCAACACAGATACGCAGTATTTT. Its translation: CATRQPNTDTQYF.

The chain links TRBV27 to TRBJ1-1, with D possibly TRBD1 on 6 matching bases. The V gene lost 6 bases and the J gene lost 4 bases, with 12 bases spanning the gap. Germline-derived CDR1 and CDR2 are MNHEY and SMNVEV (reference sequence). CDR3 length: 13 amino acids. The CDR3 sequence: CASSLTGLTEAFF. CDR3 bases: TGTGCCAGCAGCCTTACAGGGCTCACTGAAGCTTTCTTT.

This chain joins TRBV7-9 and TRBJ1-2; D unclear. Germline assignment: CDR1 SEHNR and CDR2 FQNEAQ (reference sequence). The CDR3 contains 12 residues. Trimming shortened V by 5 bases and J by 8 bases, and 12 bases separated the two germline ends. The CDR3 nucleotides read TGTGCCAGCAGCCACCGGGTGGAAGGCTACACCTTC. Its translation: CASSHRVEGYTF.

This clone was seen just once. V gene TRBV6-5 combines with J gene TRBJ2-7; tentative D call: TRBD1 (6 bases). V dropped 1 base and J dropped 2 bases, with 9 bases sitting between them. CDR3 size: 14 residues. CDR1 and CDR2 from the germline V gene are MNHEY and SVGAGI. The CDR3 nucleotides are TGTGCCAGCAGTTACTTTCAGGGGACCTACGAGCAGTACTTC. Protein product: CASSYFQGTYEQYF.

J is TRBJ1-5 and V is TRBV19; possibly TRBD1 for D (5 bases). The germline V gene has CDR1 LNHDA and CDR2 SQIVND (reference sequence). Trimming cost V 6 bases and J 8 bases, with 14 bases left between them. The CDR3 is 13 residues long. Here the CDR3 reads CASRAGPREPQHF. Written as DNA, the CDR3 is TGTGCCAGTAGGGCAGGGCCCAGGGAGCCCCAGCATTTT.

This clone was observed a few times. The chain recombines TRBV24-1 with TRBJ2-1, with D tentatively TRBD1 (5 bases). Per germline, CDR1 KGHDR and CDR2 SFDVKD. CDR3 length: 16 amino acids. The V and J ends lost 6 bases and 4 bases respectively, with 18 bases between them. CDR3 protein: CATSSKGKGFYNEQFF. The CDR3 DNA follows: TGTGCCACCAGTAGTAAGGGGAAGGGGTTTTACAATGAGCAGTTCTTC.

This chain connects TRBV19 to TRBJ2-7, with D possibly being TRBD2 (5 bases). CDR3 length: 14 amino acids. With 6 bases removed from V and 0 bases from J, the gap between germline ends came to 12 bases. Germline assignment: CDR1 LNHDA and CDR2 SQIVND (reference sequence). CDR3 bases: TGTGCCAGTAGCGAGGGTTCCCTCTCCTACGAGCAGTACTTC. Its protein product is CASSEGSLSYEQYF.

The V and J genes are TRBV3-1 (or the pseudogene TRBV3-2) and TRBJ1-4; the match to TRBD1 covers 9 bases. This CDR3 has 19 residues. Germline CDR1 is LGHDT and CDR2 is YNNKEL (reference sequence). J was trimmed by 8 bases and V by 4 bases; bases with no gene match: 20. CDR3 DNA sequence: TGTGCCAGCAGCCCATTACAGACCGGGACAGGGAACGAATGGGAAAAACTGTTTTTT. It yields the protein CASSPLQTGTGNEWEKLFF.

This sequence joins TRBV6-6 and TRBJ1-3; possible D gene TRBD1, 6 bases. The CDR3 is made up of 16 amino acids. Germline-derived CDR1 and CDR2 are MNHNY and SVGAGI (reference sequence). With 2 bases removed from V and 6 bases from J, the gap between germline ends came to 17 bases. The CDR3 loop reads CASSYPSTGKANTIYF. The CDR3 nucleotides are TGTGCCAGCAGTTACCCCTCAACAGGGAAAGCAAACACCATATATTTT.

DNA for the CDR3: TGCGCCAGCAGCCAGTATAGGCAGGCAGAGACCCAGTACTTC. The encoded protein is CASSQYRQAETQYF. This chain connects TRBV4-1 to TRBJ2-5; D remains ambiguous. CDR3 length equals 14 residues. Germline CDR1 is MGHRA and CDR2 is YSYEKL. Trimming pared 3 bases from V and 4 bases from J, leaving 12 bases between.